This T cell receptor (beta chain) was found in a study of cytomegalovirus exposure and HLA in healthy donors. About the study: Around 85 million unique TCRs from HLA-typed donors were held in an early data release.

The CDR3 is made up of 15 amino acids. The J segment lost 6 bases and the V segment lost 2 bases, leaving 7 bases of the junction unmatched. Germline V lookup: CDR1 SGHTA, CDR2 FQGNSA. Regarding the study as a whole: In a later analysis, parvovirus B19, influenza, CMV and Epstein-Barr virus appeared linked to several top co-occurrence clusters. Later on, analysis showed that most CMV-associated TCR beta chains appeared to be HLA-restricted.

To note about this clone: What it recognizes is unknown.

Both 60 Vbeta primers and 13 Jbeta primers went into the PCR. Source study methods: As a later analysis found, there were tens of millions of unique TCR beta chains, of which some 10 million were shared. Profiled with immunoSEQ multiplex PCR; TCRdb holds only in-frame clones, not every one. V and J calls and clone size follow that table, whereas D and trimming were derived from the DNA. Among approximately 120,000 clones listed, 75% to 80% were seen once. This chain connects TRBV7-2 to TRBJ2-7; TRBD1 matches 10 bases. The clonotype originates from a middle-aged man in good health and CMV-seronegative. Sequenced: PBMCs. CDR3 amino acids: CASSLRTGTGVEQYF. The CDR3 region has the DNA TGTGCCAGCAGCTTACGAACCGGGACAGGGGTCGAGCAGTACTTC.